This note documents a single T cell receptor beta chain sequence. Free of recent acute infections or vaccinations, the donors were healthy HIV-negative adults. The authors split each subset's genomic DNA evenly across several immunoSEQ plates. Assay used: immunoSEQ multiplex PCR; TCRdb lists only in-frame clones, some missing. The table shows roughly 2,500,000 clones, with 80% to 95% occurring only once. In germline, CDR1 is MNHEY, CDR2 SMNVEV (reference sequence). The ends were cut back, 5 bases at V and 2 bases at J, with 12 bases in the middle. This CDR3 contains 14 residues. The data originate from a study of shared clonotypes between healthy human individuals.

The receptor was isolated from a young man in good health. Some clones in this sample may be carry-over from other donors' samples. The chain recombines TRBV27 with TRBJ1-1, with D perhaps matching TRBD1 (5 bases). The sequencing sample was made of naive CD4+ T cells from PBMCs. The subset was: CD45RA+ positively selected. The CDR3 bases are TGTGCCAGCAGTCCCGCCGGGACCAACACTGAAGCTTTCTTT. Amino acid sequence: CASSPAGTNTEAFF.